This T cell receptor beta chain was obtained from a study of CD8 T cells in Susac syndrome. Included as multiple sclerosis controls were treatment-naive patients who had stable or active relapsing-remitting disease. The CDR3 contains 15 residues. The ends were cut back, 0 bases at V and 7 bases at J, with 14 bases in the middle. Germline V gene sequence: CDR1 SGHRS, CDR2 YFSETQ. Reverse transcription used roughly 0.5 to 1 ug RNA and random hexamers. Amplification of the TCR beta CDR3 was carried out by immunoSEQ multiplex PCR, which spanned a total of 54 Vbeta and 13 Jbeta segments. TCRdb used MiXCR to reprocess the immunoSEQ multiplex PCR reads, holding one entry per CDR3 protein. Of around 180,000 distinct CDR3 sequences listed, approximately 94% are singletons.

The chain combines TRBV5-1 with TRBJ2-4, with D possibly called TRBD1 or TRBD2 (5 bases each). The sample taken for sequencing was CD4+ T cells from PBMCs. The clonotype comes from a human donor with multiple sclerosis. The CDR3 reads CASSLGLRWGNIQYF. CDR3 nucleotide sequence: TGCGCCAGCAGCTTGGGACTGCGCTGGGGGAACATTCAGTACTTC.